The 19 T cell receptor beta chains below all came from one sample that was sequenced in a study of T cell clonotyping in hematopoietic cell transplantation. The time point is: recipient sample about 28 days before transplant, after cytoreduction. Clones were read by immunoSEQ multiplex PCR, and TCRdb kept only the in-frame ones, dropping some. The sample has about 28,000 clones, roughly 91% seen once. The source was peripheral blood mononuclear cells, collected before stem cell transplant. These receptors were obtained from a man aged 50-59 years with acute myeloid leukemia. Some clones in this sample may be carry-over from other donors' samples.

The genes are TRBV9 and TRBJ1-1; 8 bases are a match to TRBD1. The trim removed 3 bases at V and 4 bases at J, leaving 2 bases unmatched. The CDR3 has 13 residues. Germline CDR1 reads SGDLS; CDR2 reads YYNGEE. The CDR3 DNA is TGTGCCAGCAGCGGACAGGGGACCACTGAAGCTTTCTTT. This gives the protein CASSGQGTTEAFF.

The chain uses TRBV7-2 and TRBJ2-3, with D possibly TRBD2 on 6 matching bases. There are 15 residues in the CDR3. The germline CDR1 and CDR2 sequences are SGHTA and FQGNSA. The V end was cut by 2 bases, the J end by 5 bases, with 14 bases between. The CDR3 sequence: CASSLLSPAGDTQYF. The CDR3 nucleotides read TGTGCCAGCAGCTTATTGAGCCCAGCGGGAGATACGCAGTATTTT.

The gene calls are TRBV19 and TRBJ1-1; D is ambiguous. CDR3 length equals 12 residues. Germline V gives CDR1 LNHDA, CDR2 SQIVND (reference sequence). V was cut by 5 bases and J by 0 bases, with 4 bases left in between. CDR3 nucleotides: TGTGCCAGTAGTTGGGTGAACACTGAAGCTTTCTTT. Amino acid sequence: CASSWVNTEAFF.

The CDR3 here is CASRRTSGRVDTQYF. The CDR3 nucleotides read TGTGCCAGCAGGCGGACTAGCGGGAGAGTGGATACGCAGTATTTT. V is TRBV28 and J is TRBJ2-3, with 13 nucleotides matching TRBD2. Germline CDR1 is MDHEN and CDR2 is SYDVKM. V lost 6 bases and J lost 6; bases outside the gene matches: 6. The CDR3 covers 15 residues.

The chain carries TRBV11-2 and TRBJ2-5; D not certain. The CDR3 runs 15 residues. CDR1 and CDR2 from the germline V gene are SGHAT and FQNNGV. Trimming took 0 bases from V and 5 from J, leaving 13 bases between them. DNA for the CDR3: TGTGCCAGCAGCTTAGATCGGCAGGTCGGTGAGACCCAGTACTTC. Encoded protein: CASSLDRQVGETQYF.

The chain employs TRBV5-1 and TRBJ2-5; 7 nucleotides align to TRBD1. V trimming: 3 bases; J trimming: 1 base; junction bases outside the gene matches: 3. Per germline, CDR1 SGHRS and CDR2 YFSETQ. The CDR3 covers 14 residues. CDR3 nucleotides: TGCGCCAGCAGCTCTGGGACAGTCCAAGAGACCCAGTACTTC. Protein: CASSSGTVQETQYF.

CDR3 nucleotides: TGTGCCATCAGTGAGGAGCGGGGGGTCTCCTACGAGCAGTACTTC. This codes for CAISEERGVSYEQYF. The chain recombines TRBV10-3 with TRBJ2-7, with 9 nucleotides matching TRBD2. The trim removed 2 bases at V and 0 bases at J, leaving 2 bases unmatched. This CDR3 spans 15 amino acids. CDR1 and CDR2 (germline): ENHRY, SYGVKD.

By sample fraction, this clone is medium-sized. This chain joins TRBV27 and TRBJ1-2; 10 bases are shared with TRBD1. CDR3 length: 13 amino acids. Germline lookup yields CDR1 MNHEY and CDR2 SMNVEV (reference sequence). V lost 4 bases to trimming and J lost 5 bases; unmatched junction nucleotides: 1. CDR3 in DNA: TGTGCCAGCAGTTGGACAGGGGGTTATGGCTACACCTTC. Protein sequence: CASSWTGGYGYTF.

The chain couples TRBV7-2 to TRBJ2-7; 7 nucleotides align to TRBD1. With V trimmed by 4 bases and J by 1 base, 4 bases remained unmatched. Germline CDR1 and CDR2: SGHTA and FQGNSA. This CDR3 has 14 amino acids. The CDR3 region has the DNA TGTGCCAGCAGCTCATCGGGACAGTCCTACGAGCAGTACTTC. It encodes CASSSSGQSYEQYF. Supplemented by reference TRBV7-2 and TRBJ2-7, the full variable domain reads GAGVSQSPSNKVTEKGKDVELRCDPISGHTALYWYRQSLGQGLEFLIYFQGNSAPDKSGLPSDRFSAERTGGSVSTLTIQRTQQEDSAVYLCASSSSGQSYEQYFGPGTRLTVT.

The chain uses TRBV30 and TRBJ2-5, with D unresolved. Germline CDR1 reads GTSNPN; CDR2 reads SVGIG (reference sequence). The V gene lost 0 bases and the J gene lost 4 bases, with 3 bases spanning the gap. This CDR3 is built from 11 residues. The CDR3: CAWSVGETQYF. CDR3 DNA sequence: TGTGCCTGGAGTGTAGGAGAGACCCAGTACTTC.

V and J are TRBV7-2 and TRBJ1-2, with D unclear. With 0 bases removed from V and 2 bases from J, the gap between germline ends came to 13 bases. Germline V gene sequence: CDR1 SGHTA, CDR2 FQGNSA. The CDR3 covers 16 residues. The CDR3 DNA follows: TGTGCCAGCAGCTTAGCGCGTAGCGGAGGAAACTATGGCTACACCTTC. Residues: CASSLARSGGNYGYTF.

This clone was counted only a few times. Additional DNA sequences in this sample encode the identical CDR3. The rearrangement joins TRBV30 to TRBJ1-5, with D possibly being TRBD1 (5 bases). V lost 0 bases and J 4 bases, leaving 10 bases between the germline ends. CDR1 and CDR2 from the germline V gene are GTSNPN and SVGIG (reference sequence). CDR3 length: 14 residues. CDR3 in amino acids: CAWSVRQGNQPQHF. The DNA of the CDR3 is TGTGCCTGGAGTGTACGGCAGGGAAATCAGCCCCAGCATTTT.

The V and J genes are TRBV19 and TRBJ2-7, with D hard to call. The V end was cut by 5 bases, the J end by 6 bases, with 14 bases between. This CDR3 has 13 residues. Germline loops: CDR1 LNHDA, CDR2 SQIVND (reference sequence). The CDR3 DNA is TGTGCCAGTAGTGGAAGAAAAGGAAGCGAGCAGTACTTC. Translating gives CASSGRKGSEQYF. Filled out from reference TRBV19 and TRBJ2-7, the complete variable domain reads DGGITQSPKYLFRKEGQNVTLSCEQNLNHDAMYWYRQDPGQGLRLIYYSQIVNDFQKGDIAEGYSVSREKKESFPLTVTSAQKNPTAFYLCASSGRKGSEQYFGPGTRLTVT.

The CDR3 region is CASNPGQSYNEQFF. The CDR3 region has the DNA TGTGCCAGCAACCCAGGACAGTCCTACAATGAGCAGTTCTTC. The gene calls are TRBV5-4 and TRBJ2-1; possibly TRBD1 for D (6 bases). CDR3 length: 14 residues. Germline CDR1 and CDR2: SGHNT and YYREEE (reference sequence). Trimming removed 6 bases from V and 1 base from J, with 11 bases in between.

Comment on this clone: The same CDR3 is also encoded by other DNA sequences in this sample. The chain uses TRBV30 and TRBJ2-7; 10 bases map to TRBD2. The V gene's germline CDR1 is GTSNPN and CDR2 SVGIG (reference sequence). The CDR3 consists of 13 residues. V was pared by 0 bases and J by 6 bases, with 2 bases of the junction left unmatched. DNA of the CDR3: TGTGCCTGGAGTGTAGAGCGGGGGGGCGAGCAGTACTTC. Residues: CAWSVERGGEQYF.

V gene TRBV30 combines with J gene TRBJ2-7, with 8 positions matching TRBD2. The CDR3 totals 15 residues. V shed 6 bases, J shed 0 bases, and the junction held 10 bases outside the gene matches. Germline V gene lookup returns CDR1 GTSNPN and CDR2 SVGIG (reference sequence). CDR3: CACKNKREFSYEQYF. CDR3 in DNA: TGTGCCTGTAAGAACAAGCGGGAGTTCTCCTACGAGCAGTACTTC.

The chain employs TRBV9 and TRBJ2-3; D might be TRBD2 (6 bases). Germline CDR1 reads SGDLS; CDR2 reads YYNGEE. The CDR3 length is 16 residues. The V end lost 3 bases, the J end lost 0 bases, and 14 bases lay between the germline ends. Here the CDR3 reads CASSAGRGTSTDTQYF. The CDR3 nucleotides read TGTGCCAGCAGCGCCGGTCGGGGGACTAGCACAGATACGCAGTATTTT.

In DNA form, the CDR3 reads TGCGCCAGCAAAGGGACAGGGGCCTACGAGCAGTACTTC. This codes for CASKGTGAYEQYF. The chain combines TRBV10-1 with TRBJ2-7; 10 nucleotides agree with TRBD1. The length of the CDR3 is 13 residues. Germline CDR1 and CDR2: WNHNN and SYGVQD (reference sequence). Trimming removed 7 bases from V and 2 bases from J; junction bases left unmatched: 2.

The chain carries TRBV19 and TRBJ2-2; D is unresolved. V was pared by 4 bases and J by 4 bases, with 10 bases between. This CDR3 has 14 amino acids. Germline V gene lookup returns CDR1 LNHDA and CDR2 SQIVND (reference sequence). The CDR3 DNA sequence: TGTGCCAGTAGTAGCGGACCACTCACCGGGGAGCTGTTTTTT. It encodes CASSSGPLTGELFF.